This entry lists 31 T cell receptor beta chains sequenced from one sample in a study of T cell clones after liver transplantation. The assay was immunoSEQ multiplex PCR, and TCRdb's table has in-frame clones only and misses some. The sample holds some 80,000 clones, about 82% seen once. The material was CD4+ T cells from blood, obtained around 45 months after liver transplant. The receptors originated from a human patient who received a liver transplant. Certain T cells may be donor cells from the graft.

The chain carries TRBV18 and TRBJ1-3, with D unclear. The CDR3 runs to 16 residues. Germline V gene data show CDR1 as KGHSH and CDR2 as LQKENI. The V gene lost 3 bases and the J gene lost 0 bases, with 12 bases spanning the gap. Here the CDR3 DNA reads TGTGCCAGCTCACCCTCGGCCGGGGACTCTGGAAACACCATATATTTT. Protein sequence: CASSPSAGDSGNTIYF.

This clone was seen only once. The chain joins TRBV28 to TRBJ1-5; D not certain. V was trimmed by 6 bases and J by 2 bases, leaving 14 bases between them. This CDR3 has 15 residues. Germline-derived CDR1 and CDR2 are MDHEN and SYDVKM. CDR3 region: CASSLFGVGNQPQHF. In nucleotides, the CDR3 is TGTGCCAGCAGCCTTTTTGGAGTAGGCAATCAGCCCCAGCATTTT.

The chain uses TRBV2 and TRBJ1-3; TRBD1 matches at 12 bases. Germline V lookup: CDR1 SNHLY, CDR2 FYNNEI. The CDR3 runs to 16 residues. J was trimmed by 1 base and V by 8 bases; bases with no gene match: 6. In DNA, the CDR3 is TGTGCCAGCTCGGGACAGGGGGCGCTATCTGGAAACACCATATATTTT. This codes for CASSGQGALSGNTIYF.

This chain joins TRBV5-1 and TRBJ2-3; the D gene is possibly TRBD2 (6 bases). This CDR3 has 16 residues. Germline assignment: CDR1 SGHRS and CDR2 YFSETQ. V lost 0 bases, J lost 2 bases, and 13 bases lay in between. The DNA of the CDR3 is TGCGCCAGCAGCTTGGATCCGGGGGTGAACACAGATACGCAGTATTTT. This codes for CASSLDPGVNTDTQYF.

On this clone: One end of the junction varies from germline; a read error may be responsible. The chain recombines TRBV7-2 with TRBJ2-1, with TRBD2 identical over 12 bases. This CDR3 contains 13 residues. CDR1 and CDR2 from the germline V gene are SGHTA and FQGNSA. The CDR3 nucleotides read TGTGCCAGCAGTCGCGGACTAGCGGGGTTGGGGGTCTTC. It encodes CASSRGLAGLGVF.

The rearrangement links TRBV7-2 to TRBJ1-1; perhaps TRBD1 as D (5 bases). V lost 6 bases and J lost 10, with 15 bases in between. Germline loops: CDR1 SGHTA, CDR2 FQGNSA. CDR3 length: 12 residues. The CDR3 DNA follows: TGTGCCAGCAGGCCTAGCGGGGGGGTAGCTTTCTTT. As protein: CASRPSGGVAFF. The full variable domain, with the rest looked up from reference TRBV7-2 and TRBJ1-1, is GAGVSQSPSNKVTEKGKDVELRCDPISGHTALYWYRQSLGQGLEFLIYFQGNSAPDKSGLPSDRFSAERTGGSVSTLTIQRTQQEDSAVYLCASRPSGGVAFFGQGTRLTVV.

The V gene is TRBV10-3, the J gene TRBJ2-7; D remains unclear. Germline loops: CDR1 ENHRY, CDR2 SYGVKD. V was pared by 5 bases and J by 2 bases, with 13 bases between. The CDR3 sequence is 14 residues long. CDR3 sequence: CAISSPVRTYEQYF. In DNA, the CDR3 is TGTGCCATCAGTTCCCCCGTAAGGACCTACGAGCAGTACTTC.

The rearrangement links TRBV30 to TRBJ2-1; a weak D match, TRBD2 (6 bases). CDR3 size: 15 residues. V was clipped by 4 bases and J by 5 bases, with 18 bases between them. CDR1 is GTSNPN, CDR2 SVGIG, per germline (reference sequence). CDR3 residues: CAWMSKIADDNEQFF. CDR3 coding DNA: TGTGCCTGGATGAGTAAGATAGCGGATGACAATGAGCAGTTCTTC.

This chain connects TRBV14 to TRBJ2-7; perhaps D is TRBD1 or TRBD2 (7 bases each). Germline CDR1 SGHDN, CDR2 FVKESK. This CDR3 spans 17 amino acids. Trimming removed 1 base from V and 2 bases from J, with 18 bases in between. CDR3 sequence (DNA): TGTGCCAGCAGCCAAGGGGCTCTCAGGGGGGGAACCTACGAGCAGTACTTC. Amino acid sequence: CASSQGALRGGTYEQYF. Looking up the rest from reference TRBV14 and TRBJ2-7 gives the full variable domain: EAGVTQFPSHSVIEKGQTVTLRCDPISGHDNLYWYRRVMGKEIKFLLHFVKESKQDESGMPNNRFLAERTGGTYSTLKVQPAELEDSGVYFCASSQGALRGGTYEQYFGPGTRLTVT.

Here the CDR3 reads CAISESKGGTGELFF. The CDR3 bases are TGTGCCATCAGTGAGTCGAAGGGCGGGACCGGGGAGCTGTTTTTT. This chain joins TRBV10-3 and TRBJ2-2, with a tentative D call TRBD2 (5 bases). Germline V CDR1 and CDR2: ENHRY, SYGVKD. The CDR3 covers 15 residues. Trimming stripped 0 bases from V and 5 bases from J, with 10 bases between.

V and J are TRBV7-2 and TRBJ2-5; the match to TRBD1 covers 7 bases. V was clipped by 2 bases and J by 5 bases; unmatched bases: 8. CDR1 and CDR2 from the germline V gene are SGHTA and FQGNSA. This CDR3 contains 15 residues. In DNA, the CDR3 is TGTGCCAGCAGCTTACGCAGGGGGATGCGGGAGACCCAGTACTTC. This gives the protein CASSLRRGMRETQYF. The full variable domain, with the rest looked up from reference TRBV7-2 and TRBJ2-5, is GAGVSQSPSNKVTEKGKDVELRCDPISGHTALYWYRQSLGQGLEFLIYFQGNSAPDKSGLPSDRFSAERTGGSVSTLTIQRTQQEDSAVYLCASSLRRGMRETQYFGPGTRLLVL.

The chain employs TRBV18 and TRBJ2-7, with a tentative D call TRBD2 (6 bases). The CDR3 runs to 15 residues. Germline V CDR1 and CDR2: KGHSH, LQKENI. Trimming removed 2 bases from V and 5 bases from J, with 16 bases in between. The CDR3 DNA sequence: TGTGCCAGCTCACCATACATCCGGGAGACTGACGAGCAGTACTTC. Its translation: CASSPYIRETDEQYF. The whole variable domain, filled in from reference TRBV18 and TRBJ2-7, reads NAGVMQNPRHLVRRRGQEARLRCSPMKGHSHVYWYRQLPEEGLKFMVYLQKENIIDESGMPKERFSAEFPKEGPSILRIQQVVRGDSAAYFCASSPYIRETDEQYFGPGTRLTVT.

V and J are TRBV18 and TRBJ1-2; no reliable D call. This CDR3 has 15 amino acids. V shed 3 bases and J shed 2 bases, with 13 bases lying between them. Germline V gene lookup returns CDR1 KGHSH and CDR2 LQKENI. CDR3 in DNA: TGTGCCAGCTCACCCCAGGAGATATTCAACTATGGCTACACCTTC. It yields the protein CASSPQEIFNYGYTF.

The DNA for the CDR3 is TGTGCCAGCAGCCCCCGGGACTCAGTGTACGAGCAGTACTTC. Protein sequence: CASSPRDSVYEQYF. The rearrangement uses TRBV9 and TRBJ2-7, with a tentative D call TRBD2 (6 bases). The CDR3 extends over 14 amino acids. Germline assignment: CDR1 SGDLS and CDR2 YYNGEE. With 4 bases removed from V and 4 bases from J, the gap between germline ends came to 15 bases.

The V call is TRBV5-1, the J call TRBJ2-7; no definite D call. The CDR3 spans 14 residues. With 0 bases removed from V and 2 bases from J, the gap between germline ends came to 9 bases. CDR1 is SGHRS and CDR2 is YFSETQ in the germline V gene. CDR3 protein: CASSLGRSAYEQYF. Here the CDR3 DNA reads TGCGCCAGCAGCTTGGGGCGCAGCGCCTACGAGCAGTACTTC.

The chain recombines TRBV4-3 with TRBJ2-1, with D perhaps assigned TRBD1 or TRBD2 (6 bases each). Germline CDR1 is LGHNA and CDR2 is YSLEER. V was clipped by 0 bases and J by 10 bases, with 13 bases between them. This CDR3 is 14 amino acids long. The DNA for the CDR3 is TGCGCCAGCAGCCAAGAGGGAGAGGGGGGCGAGCAGTTCTTC. Its protein product is CASSQEGEGGEQFF.

This rearrangement joins TRBV18 to TRBJ2-7; D is uncertain. Germline V gene lookup returns CDR1 KGHSH and CDR2 LQKENI. Trimming removed 3 bases from V and 0 bases from J, with 12 bases in between. CDR3 length: 15 residues. The CDR3 spells CASSPTNILSYEQYF. CDR3 in DNA: TGTGCCAGCTCACCGACGAACATACTCTCCTACGAGCAGTACTTC.

This rearrangement joins TRBV25-1 to TRBJ2-1; D is undetermined. The CDR3 has 14 residues. Between the trimmed V and J ends, which lost 1 base and 0 bases, there was a span of 4 bases. From germline, CDR1 is MGHDK and CDR2 SYGVNS. Written as DNA, the CDR3 is TGTGCCAGCAGTGAATGGGTCTCCTACAATGAGCAGTTCTTC. It is translated as CASSEWVSYNEQFF.

The rearrangement uses TRBV28 and TRBJ1-2, with 8 bases that match TRBD1. V shed 3 bases, J shed 4 bases, and the junction held 7 bases outside the gene matches. Germline loops: CDR1 MDHEN, CDR2 SYDVKM. The CDR3 is made up of 15 amino acids. The CDR3 region is CASSFSGTGSYGYTF. The DNA for the CDR3 is TGTGCCAGCAGTTTCTCCGGGACAGGATCCTATGGCTACACCTTC.

Here the CDR3 DNA reads TGTGCCAGCAGTTGGGACAGGGGGAATGAGCAGTTCTTC. Residues: CASSWDRGNEQFF. This rearrangement joins TRBV5-4 to TRBJ2-1, with 11 bases identical to TRBD1. With 5 bases clipped from V and 7 bases from J, the junction kept 2 bases outside the gene matches. This CDR3 is built from 13 residues. Germline V gene lookup returns CDR1 SGHNT and CDR2 YYREEE (reference sequence).

This clone came up once. The CDR3 spells CASSERASVSSYEQYF. The CDR3 bases are TGTGCCAGCAGTGAACGGGCGTCAGTGAGCTCCTACGAGCAGTACTTC. This chain joins TRBV2 and TRBJ2-7, with D uncertain. Germline values: CDR1 SNHLY, CDR2 FYNNEI. The CDR3 is 16 amino acids. V lost 2 bases and J 0 bases, leaving 14 bases between the germline ends.

This chain joins TRBV18 and TRBJ2-1, with no clear D. The germline V gene encodes CDR1 KGHSH and CDR2 LQKENI. CDR3 length equals 14 residues. V shed 2 bases and J shed 6 bases, with 11 bases lying between them. The DNA for the CDR3 is TGTGCCAGCTCACCATTGCGAGATAGCAATGAGCAGTTCTTC. Translated: CASSPLRDSNEQFF.

This sequence joins TRBV2 and TRBJ2-2; no reliable D call. The germline V gene encodes CDR1 SNHLY and CDR2 FYNNEI. V was shortened by 11 bases and J by 2 bases, with 12 bases between the two germline ends. The CDR3 covers 13 residues. CDR3 residues: CAGKTVNTGELFF. Written as DNA, the CDR3 is TGTGCCGGGAAGACGGTCAACACCGGGGAGCTGTTTTTT.

The chain uses TRBV6-1 and TRBJ2-3; perhaps TRBD1 as D (6 bases). CDR3 size: 11 residues. The germline V gene has CDR1 MNHNS and CDR2 SASEGT. Trimming cost V 5 bases and J 8 bases, with 8 bases left between them. CDR3 sequence (DNA): TGTGCCAGCAGTCTACAGGGTACGCAGTATTTT. It is translated as CASSLQGTQYF.

The rearrangement links TRBV5-4 to TRBJ1-2; 7 bases fit TRBD1. Germline V gene sequence: CDR1 SGHNT, CDR2 YYREEE (reference sequence). The CDR3 is made up of 17 amino acids. The ends lost 0 bases at V and 8 bases at J; junction bases unmatched: 16. The CDR3 DNA follows: TGTGCCAGCAGCTTGGATAATTTGGCAGGGGGTGGGGAGGGCTACACCTTC. Amino acid sequence: CASSLDNLAGGGEGYTF.

The V gene is TRBV28, the J gene TRBJ2-5; 12 bases align to TRBD2. The CDR3 consists of 13 residues. Germline CDR1 MDHEN, CDR2 SYDVKM. V lost 6 bases and J lost 4; bases outside the gene matches: 0. The CDR3 DNA sequence: TGTGCCAGCAGACTAGCGGGAGGAGAGACCCAGTACTTC. This codes for CASRLAGGETQYF. Looking up the rest from reference TRBV28 and TRBJ2-5 gives the full variable domain: DVKVTQSSRYLVKRTGEKVFLECVQDMDHENMFWYRQDPGLGLRLIYFSYDVKMKEKGDIPEGYSVSREKKERFSLILESASTNQTSMYLCASRLAGGETQYFGPGTRLLVL.

V gene TRBV7-2 combines with J gene TRBJ2-5; weak D call: TRBD2 (6 bases). Trimming removed 5 bases at V and 4 bases at J, with 14 bases between. This CDR3 is 14 amino acids long. Per germline, CDR1 SGHTA and CDR2 FQGNSA. CDR3: CASSRSGAGETQYF. In nucleotides, the CDR3 is TGTGCCAGCAGCCGTTCGGGAGCAGGAGAGACCCAGTACTTC.

The V gene is TRBV11-3, the J gene TRBJ2-7; D gene uncertain. V lost 5 bases, J lost 2 bases, and 13 bases lay in between. CDR1 and CDR2 (germline): SGHNT, YENEEA. This CDR3 has 14 residues. This CDR3 is CASSNGRGTYEQYF. The CDR3 nucleotides are TGTGCCAGCAGCAACGGACGTGGGACCTACGAGCAGTACTTC.

The V call is TRBV7-2, the J call TRBJ2-1, with unresolved D. The V and J ends lost 3 bases and 6 bases respectively, with 15 bases between them. Germline CDR1 SGHTA, CDR2 FQGNSA. This CDR3 spans 15 amino acids. CDR3 loop: CASSFGGDLSNEQFF. The CDR3 DNA follows: TGTGCCAGCAGCTTCGGTGGAGACCTATCCAATGAGCAGTTCTTC.

The chain joins TRBV6-5 to TRBJ2-1, with 8 bases lining up with TRBD2. Trimming took 6 bases from V and 3 from J; bases not matched to a gene: 7. Germline CDR1 is MNHEY and CDR2 is SVGAGI. The CDR3 loop spans 15 amino acids. The CDR3 region has the DNA TGTGCCAGCAGAACCGGACTAGCAGACTACAATGAGCAGTTCTTC. Protein product: CASRTGLADYNEQFF.

J is TRBJ2-5 and V is TRBV29-1, with 7 nucleotides matching TRBD1. In germline, CDR1 is SQVTM, CDR2 ANQGSEA. V lost 4 bases and J lost 2; bases outside the gene matches: 7. This CDR3 has 14 residues. CDR3 region: CSVGQGVGQETQYF. The DNA of the CDR3 is TGCAGCGTTGGACAGGGAGTGGGGCAAGAGACCCAGTACTTC.